Listed below are T cell receptor beta chains from one sample, sequenced in a study of regulatory T cells in long-lasting Graves disease. MiXCR, run by TCRdb on the multiplex PCR reads, gives a single entry per CDR3 protein. The table lists fewer than 400,000 distinct CDR3 sequences, under 20% of them singletons, with about 36% in the top ten. Sample: peripheral blood mononuclear cells (PBMCs), taken at new diagnosis, from a patient treated with antithyroid drugs. The receptors shown here come from a female donor with Graves disease. CDR3s include the opening cysteine and the closing phenylalanine or tryptophan. D genes are given only for firm matches. For some rows the clone size is stated as once, few or many, or as a class when expanded; others skip it.

abundance,v_gene,d_gene,j_gene,CDR3nt,CDR3aa
-,TRBV24-1,-,TRBJ2-2,TGTGCCACATCTCACATAGACGGAGACACCGGGGAGCTGTTTTTT,CATSHIDGDTGELFF
few,TRBV12-3/TRBV12-4,-,TRBJ2-2,TGTGCCGGCAGATCATCGGGGCTGAACACCGGGGAGCTGTTTTTT,CAGRSSGLNTGELFF
many,TRBV12-3/TRBV12-4,-,TRBJ2-2,TGTGCCAGCAGTTTGGGGGGAAACACCGGGGAGCTGTTTTTT,CASSLGGNTGELFF
many,TRBV11-2,-,TRBJ1-6,TGTGCCAGCAGCTATCCCCAGGGACTCACTAATTCACCCCTCCACTTT,CASSYPQGLTNSPLHF
many,TRBV11-2,-,TRBJ2-7,TGTGCCAGCAGCTACCAGGGTCCCTACGAGCAGTACTTC,CASSYQGPYEQYF
-,TRBV4-1,TRBD1,TRBJ2-2,TGCGCCAGCAGCCAAGCCGGACAGGGCAGGGCAGGGGAGCTGTTTTTT,CASSQAGQGRAGELFF
many,TRBV11-2,-,TRBJ2-5,TGTGCCAGCAGCTTAGGGTTCCAAGAGACCCAGTACTTC,CASSLGFQETQYF
many,TRBV12-3/TRBV12-4,-,TRBJ1-1,TGTGCCAGCGTTACCCAATGGGACACTGAAGCTTTCTTT,CASVTQWDTEAFF
-,TRBV7-3,-,TRBJ1-6,TGTGCCAGCAGCTTACAACCGTATAATTCACCCCTCCACTTT,CASSLQPYNSPLHF
many,TRBV6-2/TRBV6-3,-,TRBJ1-1,TGTGCCAGCAGCCCGCGGGCCGGTAGAGCTTTCTTT,CASSPRAGRAFF
many,TRBV28,-,TRBJ2-2,TGTGCCAGCAGTTTGGCCTACACCGGGGAGCTGTTTTTT,CASSLAYTGELFF
-,TRBV28,TRBD1,TRBJ2-1,TGTGCCAGCAGTTTAGATTTGGGACAGGTGTACAATGAGCAGTTCTTC,CASSLDLGQVYNEQFF
few,TRBV12-3/TRBV12-4,-,TRBJ1-2,TGTGCCAGCAGTCCCCTTGGGGGAGGGGGCTATGGCTACACCTTC,CASSPLGGGGYGYTF
many,TRBV20-1,TRBD2,TRBJ2-1,TGCAGTGCTAGACTTCCCGGGGCGGGGGGGAGCTCCTACAATGAGCAGTTCTTC,CSARLPGAGGSSYNEQFF
many,TRBV11-2,TRBD2,TRBJ2-1,TGTGCCAGCAGTAGCGGGAGGTCTTACAATGAGCAGTTCTTC,CASSSGRSYNEQFF
once,TRBV19,-,TRBJ2-1,TGTGCCAGTAGTATAGGGGGCGGGGAGTACAATGAGCAGTTCTTC,CASSIGGGEYNEQFF
many,TRBV11-1,-,TRBJ2-3,TGTGCCAGCAGCTTAGGAGGAGAAGATACGCAGTATTTT,CASSLGGEDTQYF
-,TRBV27,-,TRBJ1-4,TGTGCCAGCAGTTTACGGGGCTTCGGGGAAAAACTGTTTTTT,CASSLRGFGEKLFF
many,TRBV12-3/TRBV12-4,TRBD2,TRBJ2-1,TGTACCAGCAGTTTAGCGGGAGCTTACAATGAGCAGTTCTTC,CTSSLAGAYNEQFF
many,TRBV27,TRBD1,TRBJ1-5,TGTGCCAGCAGCTTGACAGGGGGTAGCAATCAGCCCCAGCATTTT,CASSLTGGSNQPQHF
-,TRBV28,TRBD2,TRBJ2-2,TGTGCCAGCAGCACGGGACTAGCGGCGAACACCGGGGAGCTGTTTTTT,CASSTGLAANTGELFF
many,TRBV28,TRBD2,TRBJ2-3,TGTGCCAGCAGCCTTCCGGGACTAGCGGGTCAGGTATGGGGGATAACGCAGTATTTT,CASSLPGLAGQVWGITQYF
few,TRBV20-1,TRBD2,TRBJ2-7,TGCAGTGCTAGGGGCGAGCTAGCGGGGAGGGCCTACGAGCAGTACTTC,CSARGELAGRAYEQYF
-,TRBV9,-,TRBJ2-7,TGTGCCAGCAGCGTATCTCTAACCGCCTACGAGCAGTACTTC,CASSVSLTAYEQYF
few,TRBV6-8,-,TRBJ1-5,TGTGCCAGCAGCTTCGCGGACAGCAATCAGCCCCAGCATTTT,CASSFADSNQPQHF
many,TRBV7-9,-,TRBJ2-2,TGTGCCAGCAGCTTAGAGGCCGGGGAGCTGTTTTTT,CASSLEAGELFF
many,TRBV11-2,TRBD1,TRBJ2-5,TGTGCCAGCAGCTTAGTGGGACAGGGGGAGACCCAGTACTTC,CASSLVGQGETQYF
many,TRBV10-2,-,TRBJ1-1,TGTGCCAGCAGTTACGGACAGCCCGACACTGAAGCTTTCTTT,CASSYGQPDTEAFF
-,TRBV9,-,TRBJ1-6,TGTGCCAGCAGCGCGGGCGGAACCGGGCCGAATTCACCCCTCCACTTT,CASSAGGTGPNSPLHF
many,TRBV28,-,TRBJ2-3,TGTGCCAGCAGTTTACGATTGGGGAGAGATACGCAGTATTTT,CASSLRLGRDTQYF
many,TRBV7-9,-,TRBJ1-2,TGTGCCAGCAGCTTAGGGCGCGCAATCACTAACTATGGCTACACCTTC,CASSLGRAITNYGYTF
many,TRBV7-9,-,TRBJ2-5,TGTGCCAGCTACAGGCTAGGCTGGGAGACCCAGTACTTC,CASYRLGWETQYF
few,TRBV18,-,TRBJ2-7,TGTGCCAGCTCGCTTAAAACCGGGACACAAGGCTACGAGCAGTACTTC,CASSLKTGTQGYEQYF
many,TRBV19,TRBD1,TRBJ1-5,TGTGCCAGTAGTATTTTGGGCAGGGGGGCCTTAAGCAATCAGCCCCAGCATTTT,CASSILGRGALSNQPQHF
many,TRBV28,TRBD2,TRBJ2-1,TGTGCCAGCAGTGTTTGGTCTTGGGCGGGAGTTTCTTACAATGAGCAGTTCTTC,CASSVWSWAGVSYNEQFF
few,TRBV12-3/TRBV12-4,-,TRBJ1-4,TGTGCCAGCAGTCCGCCCACAGGGAAGACTAATGAAAAACTGTTTTTT,CASSPPTGKTNEKLFF
many,TRBV27,TRBD2,TRBJ2-2,TGTGCCAGCAGTTTATCTAGCGGGAGACCGAACACCGGGGAGCTGTTTTTT,CASSLSSGRPNTGELFF
many,TRBV2,TRBD2,TRBJ2-1,TGTGCCAGCAGCGCGACTAGCGGGAGGTCGAATGAGCAGTTCTTC,CASSATSGRSNEQFF
few,TRBV18,TRBD1,TRBJ1-1,TGTGCCAGCTCACTCTCGGCCGGGACAGTGAGCACTGAAGCTTTCTTT,CASSLSAGTVSTEAFF
many,TRBV14,-,TRBJ2-6,TGTGCCAGCAGCCACCCCGCCACAGGGACTGGGGCCAACGTCCTGACTTTC,CASSHPATGTGANVLTF
-,TRBV5-6,TRBD1,TRBJ2-5,TGTGCCAGCAGCTTAGAACGGACAGGGTCGGGGGAGACCCAGTACTTC,CASSLERTGSGETQYF
few,TRBV5-4,-,TRBJ1-4,TGTGCCAGCAGCCCCGGGGGGGGGAATGAAAAACTGTTTTTT,CASSPGGGNEKLFF
few,TRBV29-1,-,TRBJ1-1,TGCAGCGTTGAACGGGGGGCTGGGCACACTGAAGCTTTCTTT,CSVERGAGHTEAFF
many,TRBV5-4,-,TRBJ1-4,TGTGCCAGCAGCTTGGATGGCAGTCCGACTAAACTGTTTTTT,CASSLDGSPTKLFF
-,TRBV10-3,TRBD2,TRBJ2-5,TGTGCCATCAGTGAGGAAGGACTAGCGGGAGGGCCAAGAAGAGAGACCCAGTACTTC,CAISEEGLAGGPRRETQYF
-,TRBV28,TRBD1,TRBJ1-6,TGTGCCAGCAGCCGGGGACAGGCAACGACACCCCTCCACTTT,CASSRGQATTPLHF
many,TRBV13,TRBD2,TRBJ2-7,TGTGCCAGCAGCTTAATCTCGGGACTAGCGGCTTCCTACGAGCAGTACTTC,CASSLISGLAASYEQYF
few,TRBV30,-,TRBJ2-7,TGTGCCTGGGCCCCCGAGGGGCCCTACGAGCAGTACTTC,CAWAPEGPYEQYF
-,TRBV19,-,TRBJ2-2,TGTGCCAGTAGACCTCAAGGACGGGGAAACACCGGGGAGCTGTTTTTT,CASRPQGRGNTGELFF
-,TRBV29-1,TRBD2,TRBJ2-3,TGCAGCGTTTGGATTCCTAGCGGGAGCACAGATACGCAGTATTTT,CSVWIPSGSTDTQYF
few,TRBV2,-,TRBJ2-7,TGTGCCAGCAGTGAAGGATATTCTACAGGGTCTGCTTCCTACGAGCAGTACTTC,CASSEGYSTGSASYEQYF
-,TRBV19,-,TRBJ1-1,TGTGCCAGTAGTATGTGGCAGGGTCGGGCTTTCTTT,CASSMWQGRAFF
many,TRBV6-4,-,TRBJ2-3,TGTGCCAGCAGTGGGGACAGCACAGATACGCAGTATTTT,CASSGDSTDTQYF